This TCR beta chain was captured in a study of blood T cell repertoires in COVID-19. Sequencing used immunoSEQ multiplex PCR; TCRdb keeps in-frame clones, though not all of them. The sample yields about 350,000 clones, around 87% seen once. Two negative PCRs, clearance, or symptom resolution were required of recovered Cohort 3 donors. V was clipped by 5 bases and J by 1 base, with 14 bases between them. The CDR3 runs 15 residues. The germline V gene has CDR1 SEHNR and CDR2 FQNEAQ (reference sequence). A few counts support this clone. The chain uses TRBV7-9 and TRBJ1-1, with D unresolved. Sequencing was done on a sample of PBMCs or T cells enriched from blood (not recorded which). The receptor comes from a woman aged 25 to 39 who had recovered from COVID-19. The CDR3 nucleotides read TGTGCCAGCAGCCTCCGACGGGGATCGAACACTGAAGCTTTCTTT. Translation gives CASSLRRGSNTEAFF.